The present T cell receptor beta chain was sequenced within a study of cytomegalovirus exposure and HLA in healthy donors. This CDR3 region has 15 residues. J lost 5 bases, V lost 3 bases, and 6 bases had no gene match. From germline, CDR1 is SNHLY and CDR2 FYNNEI. Use of 60 Vbeta and 13 Jbeta primers characterized the PCR. The protocol was immunoSEQ multiplex PCR, while the TCRdb copy is restricted to in-frame clones and leaves out a portion. The table lists about 180,000 clones, about 80% of them singletons. This receptor was obtained from a man aged 35-49 years in good health and CMV-seronegative. The chain has TRBV2 and TRBJ2-2; TRBD2 matches at 7 bases. What was sequenced was PBMCs. CDR3 coding DNA: TGTGCCAGCAGTGAGAGAGGGCGGGGGACCGGGGAGCTGTTTTTT. Residues: CASSERGRGTGELFF.